What follows are 6 T cell receptor beta chains derived from one specimen sequenced in a study of cytomegalovirus exposure and HLA in healthy donors (dated by TCRdb to 2016 to 2017). Library construction relied on the immunoSEQ multiplex PCR assay. A mixture of 60 forward primers for TCR Vbeta segments and 13 reverse primers for TCR Jbeta segments was used in the multiplex PCR. In its TCRdb copy, this immuneACCESS table keeps in-frame sequences only and misses some clones. Where compared with another copy, unresolved V genes explain less than half of these, and the others have no known cause. The sample table holds some 110,000 clones, of which 70% to 85% were seen once. The ten largest clones take up around 5% of the sample. Sequenced material: PBMCs. The receptors originated from a man in his fifties in good health and CMV-seropositive.

The chain links TRBV5-3 to TRBJ1-5; D might be TRBD1 (5 bases). TRBV5-3 is designated an ORF whose function remains uncertain. V was pared by 4 bases and J by 4 bases, with 9 bases between. This CDR3 contains 13 residues. The CDR3: CARSLRVNQPQHF. CDR3 nucleotide sequence: TGTGCCAGAAGCCTCAGGGTAAATCAGCCCCAGCATTTT.

The gene calls are TRBV4-3 and TRBJ2-1, with D hard to call. Germline V gene data show CDR1 as LGHNA and CDR2 as YSLEER. This CDR3 spans 13 amino acids. Trimming removed 0 bases from V and 4 bases from J, with 4 bases in between. DNA for the CDR3: TGCGCCAGCAGCCAAGAGGCTTACAATGAGCAGTTCTTC. Its protein product is CASSQEAYNEQFF.

This clone showed up just a few times. The V and J genes are TRBV9 and TRBJ2-7; TRBD2 agrees at 9 bases. V gave up 0 bases and J gave up 7 bases; unmatched junction bases: 8. The CDR3 covers 15 residues. Germline V gives CDR1 SGDLS, CDR2 YYNGEE. CDR3 sequence (DNA): TGTGCCAGCAGCGTAGCGTCCGCGGGGGGGTTGGAGCAGTACTTC. Its translation is CASSVASAGGLEQYF.

The chain uses TRBV14 and TRBJ2-7; the match to TRBD1 covers 7 bases. V gave up 6 bases and J gave up 5 bases; unmatched junction bases: 7. This CDR3 has 13 amino acids. From germline, CDR1 is SGHDN and CDR2 FVKESK. The CDR3 DNA reads as TGTGCCAGCAGAGATAAGGGGGCCAACGAGCAGTACTTC. Translation gives CASRDKGANEQYF.

This chain connects TRBV4-2 to TRBJ2-7, with TRBD2 matching over 8 bases. The CDR3 contains 15 residues. The V gene end was trimmed by 0 bases and the J gene end by 2 bases; junction bases not matched to a gene: 3. CDR1 and CDR2 from the germline V gene are LGHNA and YNFKEQ. The CDR3 nucleotides are TGTGCCAGCAGCCAAGATAATAGCGGGACCTACGAGCAGTACTTC. Translation gives CASSQDNSGTYEQYF.

V usage is TRBV19 and J usage is TRBJ2-1, with 8 positions matching TRBD2. Germline V gene sequence: CDR1 LNHDA, CDR2 SQIVND (reference sequence). The junction had 9 bases not matched to a gene; V was cut back by 3 bases and J by 8 bases. The CDR3 contains 15 residues. The CDR3 DNA reads TGTGCCAGTAGTATGGGGACTAGGGGGGGTCATGAGCAGTTCTTC. It translates to CASSMGTRGGHEQFF. The full variable domain, rest sourced from reference TRBV19 and TRBJ2-1, is DGGITQSPKYLFRKEGQNVTLSCEQNLNHDAMYWYRQDPGQGLRLIYYSQIVNDFQKGDIAEGYSVSREKKESFPLTVTSAQKNPTAFYLCASSMGTRGGHEQFFGPGTRLTVL.